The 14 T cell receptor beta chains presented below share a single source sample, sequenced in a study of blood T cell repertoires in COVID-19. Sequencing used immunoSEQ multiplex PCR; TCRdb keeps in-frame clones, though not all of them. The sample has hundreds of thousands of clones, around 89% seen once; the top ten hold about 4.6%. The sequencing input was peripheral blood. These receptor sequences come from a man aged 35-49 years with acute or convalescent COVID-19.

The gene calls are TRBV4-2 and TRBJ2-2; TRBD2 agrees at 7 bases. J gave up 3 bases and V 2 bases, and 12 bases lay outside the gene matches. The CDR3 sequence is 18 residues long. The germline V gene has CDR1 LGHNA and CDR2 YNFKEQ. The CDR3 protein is CASSQWSGTGDHTGELFF. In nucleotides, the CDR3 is TGTGCCAGCAGCCAATGGAGCGGGACGGGGGACCACACCGGGGAGCTGTTTTTT.

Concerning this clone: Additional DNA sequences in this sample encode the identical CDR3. In DNA, the CDR3 is TGTGCCAGCAGTTACAGCCATTATAGCAATCAGCCCCAGCATTTT. Translation: CASSYSHYSNQPQHF. This chain joins TRBV6-5 and TRBJ1-5; no reliable D call. This CDR3 contains 15 residues. The V gene lost 2 bases and the J gene lost 0 bases, with 8 bases spanning the gap. The V gene's germline CDR1 is MNHEY and CDR2 SVGAGI.

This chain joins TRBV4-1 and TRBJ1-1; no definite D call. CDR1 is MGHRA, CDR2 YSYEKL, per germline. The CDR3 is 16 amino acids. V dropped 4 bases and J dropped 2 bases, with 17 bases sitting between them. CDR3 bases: TGCGCCAGCAGCCGAGACTCAGACATTTACAACACTGAAGCTTTCTTT. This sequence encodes CASSRDSDIYNTEAFF.

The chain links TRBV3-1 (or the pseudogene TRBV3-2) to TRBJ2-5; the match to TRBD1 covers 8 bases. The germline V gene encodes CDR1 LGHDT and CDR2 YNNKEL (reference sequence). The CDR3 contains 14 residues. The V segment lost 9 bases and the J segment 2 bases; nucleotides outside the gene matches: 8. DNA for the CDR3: TGTGCCAGTTCAGGGGGCGCGAGGCAAGAGACCCAGTACTTC. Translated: CASSGGARQETQYF.

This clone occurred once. The CDR3 sequence: CASSYGGFGSPLHF. As DNA, the CDR3 is TGTGCCAGCAGTTACGGTGGTTTCGGTTCACCCCTCCACTTT. This chain uses TRBV6-2 or TRBV6-3 with TRBJ1-6; D is unclear. V lost 2 bases and J 9 bases, leaving 11 bases between the germline ends. Germline CDR1 reads MNHEY; CDR2 reads SVGEGT. This CDR3 region has 14 residues.

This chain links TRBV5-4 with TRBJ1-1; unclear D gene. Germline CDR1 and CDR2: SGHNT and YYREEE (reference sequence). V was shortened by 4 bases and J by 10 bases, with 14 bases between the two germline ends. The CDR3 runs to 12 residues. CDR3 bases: TGTGCCAGCAGCGAAAATGGTGCGGGAGCTTTCTTT. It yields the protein CASSENGAGAFF.

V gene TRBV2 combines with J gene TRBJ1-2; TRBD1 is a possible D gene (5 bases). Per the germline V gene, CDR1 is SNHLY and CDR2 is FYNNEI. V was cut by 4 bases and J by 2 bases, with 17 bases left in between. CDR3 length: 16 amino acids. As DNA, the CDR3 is TGTGCCAGCAGTGGTCCCCTGGGCAGGGCCAACTATGGCTACACCTTC. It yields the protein CASSGPLGRANYGYTF.

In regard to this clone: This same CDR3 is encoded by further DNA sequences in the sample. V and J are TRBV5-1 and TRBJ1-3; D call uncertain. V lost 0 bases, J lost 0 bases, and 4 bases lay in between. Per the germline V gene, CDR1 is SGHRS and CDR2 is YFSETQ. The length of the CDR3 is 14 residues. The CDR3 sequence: CASSLDSSGNTIYF. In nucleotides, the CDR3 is TGCGCCAGCAGCTTGGACTCCTCTGGAAACACCATATATTTT.

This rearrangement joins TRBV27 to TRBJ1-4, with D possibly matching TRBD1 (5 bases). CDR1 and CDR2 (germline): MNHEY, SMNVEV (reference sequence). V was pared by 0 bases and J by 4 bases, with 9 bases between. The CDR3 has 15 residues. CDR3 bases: TGTGCCAGCAGTTTATCGGGGCTTAGTAATGAAAAACTGTTTTTT. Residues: CASSLSGLSNEKLFF.

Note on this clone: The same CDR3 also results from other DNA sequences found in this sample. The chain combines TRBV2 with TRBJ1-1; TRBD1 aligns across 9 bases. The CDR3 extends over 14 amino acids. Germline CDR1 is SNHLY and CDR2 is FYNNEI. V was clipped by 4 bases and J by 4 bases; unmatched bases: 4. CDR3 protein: CASSGPGQGTEAFF. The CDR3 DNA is TGTGCCAGCAGTGGACCGGGACAGGGCACTGAAGCTTTCTTT.

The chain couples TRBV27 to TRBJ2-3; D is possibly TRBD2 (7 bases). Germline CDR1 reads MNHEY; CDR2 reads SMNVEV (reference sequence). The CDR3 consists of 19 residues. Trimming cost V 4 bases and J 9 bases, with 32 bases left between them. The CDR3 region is CASSSIEKMVGATGGTQYF. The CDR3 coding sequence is TGTGCCAGCAGTTCCATTGAAAAAATGGTGGGAGCAACGGGGGGCACGCAGTATTTT.

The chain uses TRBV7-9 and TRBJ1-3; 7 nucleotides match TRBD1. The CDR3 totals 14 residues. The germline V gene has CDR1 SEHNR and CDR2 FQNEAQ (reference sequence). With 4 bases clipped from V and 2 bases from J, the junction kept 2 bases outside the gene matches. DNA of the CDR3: TGTGCCAGCAGCTGGACAGGAGCTGGAAACACCATATATTTT. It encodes CASSWTGAGNTIYF.

The CDR3 sequence is CAWSVGGAARDSPLHF. In nucleotides, the CDR3 is TGTGCCTGGAGTGTTGGAGGGGCCGCCAGGGATTCACCCCTCCACTTT. This chain links TRBV30 with TRBJ1-6, with TRBD1 as a possible D gene (5 bases). The germline V gene encodes CDR1 GTSNPN and CDR2 SVGIG (reference sequence). Trimming stripped 0 bases from V and 8 bases from J, with 17 bases between. The CDR3 contains 16 residues.

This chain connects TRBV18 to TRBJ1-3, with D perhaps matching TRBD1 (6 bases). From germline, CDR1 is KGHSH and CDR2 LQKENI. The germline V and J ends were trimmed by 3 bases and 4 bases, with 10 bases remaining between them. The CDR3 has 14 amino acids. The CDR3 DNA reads TGTGCCAGCTCACCTCAGGGGCCCGGAAACACCATATATTTT. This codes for CASSPQGPGNTIYF.